This passage covers 26 T cell receptor beta chains from one sample sequenced in a study of blood T cell repertoires in COVID-19. Here immunoSEQ multiplex PCR was the method, and the copy in TCRdb shows in-frame clones only, minus some. The sample records a few hundred thousand clones, roughly 88% being singletons. The source material was peripheral blood. The receptors come from a woman younger than 45 with COVID-19, enrolled during active disease.

The sample holds one count of this clone. The genes are TRBV30 and TRBJ1-4; D uncertain. Deletions cut 5 bases from V and 7 bases from J, with 14 bases between. The CDR3 is 13 amino acids. CDR1 is GTSNPN and CDR2 is SVGIG in the germline V gene (reference sequence). The CDR3 reads CAWSRDRVEKLFF. DNA of the CDR3: TGTGCCTGGTCAAGAGACCGGGTTGAAAAACTGTTTTTT.

The chain recombines TRBV5-1 with TRBJ2-2, with TRBD1 matching 7 bases. V was pared by 0 bases and J by 5 bases, with 4 bases of the junction left unmatched. This CDR3 contains 15 residues. Germline values: CDR1 SGHRS, CDR2 YFSETQ. The DNA for the CDR3 is TGCGCCAGCAGCTTGGGACAGGGTTGGACCGGGGAGCTGTTTTTT. This gives the protein CASSLGQGWTGELFF.

This clone was seen only a few times. This sequence joins TRBV7-2 and TRBJ2-7; 9 bases agree with TRBD2. Losses at the gene ends were 5 bases for V and 3 bases for J; bases not matched to a gene: 17. The CDR3 contains 18 residues. From germline, CDR1 is SGHTA and CDR2 FQGNSA. For the CDR3, the DNA is TGTGCCAGCAGCCTTCAGGGGGGCCCGGGACTAGCCTACTACGAGCAGTACTTC. Translated: CASSLQGGPGLAYYEQYF.

This chain connects TRBV18 to TRBJ2-1, with D maybe TRBD2 (6 bases). CDR3 length: 14 amino acids. CDR1 and CDR2 from the germline V gene are KGHSH and LQKENI. The V end was cut by 3 bases, the J end by 8 bases, with 14 bases between. The CDR3 coding sequence is TGTGCCAGCTCACCCTTGCGGGAAGTTGATGAGCAGTTCTTC. The encoded protein is CASSPLREVDEQFF.

This chain links TRBV19 with TRBJ1-5; D unclear. V lost 1 base and J lost 0, with 4 bases in between. There are 14 residues in the CDR3. In germline, CDR1 is LNHDA, CDR2 SQIVND (reference sequence). CDR3 in amino acids: CASSIAVSNQPQHF. The CDR3 coding sequence is TGTGCCAGTAGTATAGCAGTTAGCAATCAGCCCCAGCATTTT.

The rearrangement joins TRBV5-1 to TRBJ2-3; D possibly corresponds to TRBD2 (5 bases). Germline V gene data show CDR1 as SGHRS and CDR2 as YFSETQ. V was pared by 1 base and J by 2 bases, with 8 bases between. The CDR3 covers 14 residues. The CDR3: CASSLRGLTDTQYF. DNA for the CDR3: TGCGCCAGCAGCTTGAGAGGGCTCACAGATACGCAGTATTTT.

This clone was picked up one time. The rearrangement uses TRBV6-5 and TRBJ2-7; D perhaps matches TRBD1 (6 bases). V dropped 2 bases and J dropped 4 bases, with 18 bases sitting between them. Germline V lookup: CDR1 MNHEY, CDR2 SVGAGI. This CDR3 comprises 16 residues. CDR3 sequence: CASSYTSGHVTYEQYF. In DNA, the CDR3 is TGTGCCAGCAGTTACACGTCGGGACACGTTACTTACGAGCAGTACTTC.

J is TRBJ2-2 and V is TRBV11-3; 8 bases align to TRBD2. The length of the CDR3 is 14 residues. Germline V gene data show CDR1 as SGHNT and CDR2 as YENEEA. Trimming cost V 1 base and J 7 bases; bases outside gene matches: 2. The CDR3 region has the DNA TGTGCCAGCAGCTTAGCCCGGGAGGGCGGGGAGCTGTTTTTT. This gives the protein CASSLAREGGELFF.

The chain links TRBV19 to TRBJ1-5; perhaps TRBD1 as D (5 bases). The germline V gene has CDR1 LNHDA and CDR2 SQIVND (reference sequence). This CDR3 has 13 residues. V was trimmed by 10 bases and J by 6 bases, leaving 16 bases between them. The CDR3 nucleotides are TGTGCCACCAGACCGGGGGTTTCTCAGCCCCAGCATTTT. It is translated as CATRPGVSQPQHF.

V and J are TRBV11-2 and TRBJ2-4; no clear D. The germline V and J ends were trimmed by 2 bases and 0 bases, with 17 bases remaining between them. Germline loops: CDR1 SGHAT, CDR2 FQNNGV. The CDR3 runs 18 residues. CDR3 in DNA: TGTGCCAGCAGCTTAAGGCTAGTAGGCGGAATAGCCAAAAACATTCAGTACTTC. This sequence encodes CASSLRLVGGIAKNIQYF.

CDR3 amino acids: CASSLGTSGQETQYF. The CDR3 DNA reads TGCGCCAGCAGCTTGGGGACTAGCGGACAAGAGACCCAGTACTTC. The chain carries TRBV5-1 and TRBJ2-5; TRBD2 agrees at 10 bases. Germline V lookup: CDR1 SGHRS, CDR2 YFSETQ. V lost 0 bases and J lost 2; bases outside the gene matches: 1. The CDR3 is 15 amino acids.

J is TRBJ2-2 and V is TRBV5-1, with 7 bases fitting TRBD1. V lost 2 bases to trimming and J lost 4 bases; unmatched junction nucleotides: 8. The CDR3 loop spans 16 amino acids. CDR1 is SGHRS, CDR2 YFSETQ, per germline. The CDR3 DNA reads TGCGCCAGCAGCTTTAACTCCGGGACAGTCACCGGGGAGCTGTTTTTT. Its protein is CASSFNSGTVTGELFF.

The rearrangement joins TRBV20-1 to TRBJ1-3, with D uncertain. The ends were cut back, 3 bases at V and 0 bases at J, with 6 bases in the middle. Germline CDR1 reads DFQATT; CDR2 reads SNEGSKA (reference sequence). The CDR3 sequence is 13 residues long. Here the CDR3 DNA reads TGCAGTGCTAGTCGTCCCTCTGGAAACACCATATATTTT. This encodes CSASRPSGNTIYF.

The chain employs TRBV2 and TRBJ1-1, with unresolved D. The V gene's germline CDR1 is SNHLY and CDR2 FYNNEI. The CDR3 runs 12 residues. Trimming shortened V by 6 bases and J by 0 bases, and 5 bases separated the two germline ends. In DNA form, the CDR3 reads TGTGCCAGCAGGAGGGTGAACACTGAAGCTTTCTTT. Its translation: CASRRVNTEAFF.

The rearrangement joins TRBV20-1 to TRBJ2-3, with D hard to call. CDR1 and CDR2 from the germline V gene are DFQATT and SNEGSKA (reference sequence). There are 13 residues in the CDR3. The V and J ends lost 3 bases and 8 bases respectively, with 15 bases between them. CDR3 loop: CSASGVMGSTQYF. The DNA for the CDR3 is TGCAGTGCTAGTGGCGTCATGGGCTCTACGCAGTATTTT.

This clone showed up just once. The chain carries TRBV4-1 and TRBJ1-5; 10 bases match TRBD1. Trimming took 4 bases from V and 7 from J; bases not matched to a gene: 10. From germline, CDR1 is MGHRA and CDR2 YSYEKL. CDR3 length: 16 residues. The CDR3 DNA reads as TGCGCCAGCAGCCCAAATCGACAGGGGGCGAAACAGCCCCAGCATTTT. Translation: CASSPNRQGAKQPQHF.

The chain recombines TRBV19 with TRBJ1-3; D unclear. CDR1 is LNHDA and CDR2 is SQIVND in the germline V gene (reference sequence). CDR3 length: 17 residues. V was trimmed by 4 bases and J by 0 bases, leaving 16 bases between them. The CDR3 nucleotides are TGTGCCAGTAGTAGAATTATTGGAGCGGGCTCTGGAAACACCATATATTTT. Translated, it gives CASSRIIGAGSGNTIYF.

The chain uses TRBV24-1 and TRBJ2-5, with 12 bases lining up with TRBD1. Unmatched junction bases numbered 1, after V lost 2 bases and J lost 4 bases. The CDR3 spans 15 residues. Germline values: CDR1 KGHDR, CDR2 SFDVKD. The CDR3, as DNA: TGTGCCACCAGTGATTGGGACAGGGGGCGAGAGACCCAGTACTTC. This translates into CATSDWDRGRETQYF.

The chain joins TRBV30 to TRBJ1-1, with 9 bases matching TRBD1. CDR3 length: 14 amino acids. The germline CDR1 and CDR2 sequences are GTSNPN and SVGIG (reference sequence). The V gene end was trimmed by 2 bases and the J gene end by 5 bases; junction bases not matched to a gene: 6. CDR3 amino acids: CAWSPGQGWTEAFF. Here the CDR3 DNA reads TGTGCCTGGAGTCCGGGACAGGGATGGACTGAAGCTTTCTTT.

The V gene is TRBV5-1, the J gene TRBJ1-2; TRBD1 might be the D (6 bases). The CDR3 loop spans 15 amino acids. Trimming stripped 4 bases from V and 8 bases from J, with 21 bases between. In germline, CDR1 is SGHRS, CDR2 YFSETQ. The CDR3 DNA follows: TGCGCCAGCAGCCCCGGCCGGGCAGGGGAGGGCGGCTACACCTTC. It codes for CASSPGRAGEGGYTF. Complete variable domain (other parts from reference TRBV5-1 and TRBJ1-2): KAGVTQTPRYLIKTRGQQVTLSCSPISGHRSVSWYQQTPGQGLQFLFEYFSETQRNKGNFPGRFSGRQFSNSRSEMNVSTLELGDSALYLCASSPGRAGEGGYTFGSGTRLTVV.

This rearrangement joins TRBV3-1 (or the pseudogene TRBV3-2) to TRBJ1-1, with D perhaps TRBD1 (6 bases). The CDR3 loop spans 14 amino acids. Germline lookup yields CDR1 LGHDT and CDR2 YNNKEL (reference sequence). V shed 4 bases and J shed 5 bases, with 14 bases lying between them. The CDR3 region has the DNA TGTGCCAGCAGCCTACAGGGAGACCGGACTGAAGCTTTCTTT. Its translation is CASSLQGDRTEAFF.

The chain recombines TRBV19 with TRBJ2-3; D unclear. The CDR3 consists of 16 residues. Germline CDR1 and CDR2: LNHDA and SQIVND (reference sequence). Trimming removed 1 base at V and 0 bases at J, with 11 bases between. CDR3 in DNA: TGTGCCAGTAGTATAGTCGCACTCCTGAGCACAGATACGCAGTATTTT. Translated: CASSIVALLSTDTQYF.

The rearrangement links TRBV11-2 to TRBJ1-3; D is unresolved. Germline values: CDR1 SGHAT, CDR2 FQNNGV. The CDR3 contains 16 residues. Trimming stripped 2 bases from V and 0 bases from J, with 11 bases between. CDR3 protein: CASSLRVEPSGNTIYF. Written as DNA, the CDR3 is TGTGCCAGCAGCTTACGAGTGGAGCCCTCTGGAAACACCATATATTTT.

The V call is TRBV27, the J call TRBJ1-2; 8 positions agree with TRBD1. The CDR3 spans 15 residues. From germline, CDR1 is MNHEY and CDR2 SMNVEV (reference sequence). V shed 3 bases and J 6 bases; nucleotides not matched to a gene: 9. The CDR3 reads CASSFSGTGRDGYTF. The CDR3 DNA is TGTGCCAGCAGTTTCTCCGGGACAGGTCGGGATGGCTACACCTTC.

The chain recombines TRBV7-8 with TRBJ1-5; TRBD1 is a possible D gene (6 bases). The V end lost 3 bases, the J end lost 7 bases, and 16 bases lay between the germline ends. Germline V CDR1 and CDR2: SGHVS, FQNEAQ. CDR3 length: 15 residues. The CDR3 DNA is TGTGCCAGCAGCTTTCGCCAGGGGAGTACCCAGCCCCAGCATTTT. It yields the protein CASSFRQGSTQPQHF. Drawing the rest from reference TRBV7-8 and TRBJ1-5, the complete variable domain is GAGVSQSPRYKVAKRGQDVALRCDPISGHVSLFWYQQALGQGPEFLTYFQNEAQLDKSGLPSDRFFAERPEGSVSTLKIQRTQQEDSAVYLCASSFRQGSTQPQHFGDGTRLSIL.

This sequence joins TRBV29-1 and TRBJ1-1; TRBD1 aligns across 8 bases. This CDR3 is built from 11 residues. The germline V gene encodes CDR1 SQVTM and CDR2 ANQGSEA. V dropped 6 bases and J dropped 10; count of bases not matched to a gene: 7. CDR3: CSVSSGQGAFF. The CDR3, as DNA: TGCAGCGTATCATCCGGACAGGGAGCTTTCTTT.